These T cell receptor beta chains were read from a single sample in a study of response to subunit inactivated influenza vaccine. TCRdb re-derived calls from the RT-PCR reads in MiXCR, one entry per CDR3 protein. The sample holds approximately 490,000 distinct CDR3 sequences, roughly 7.9% seen once. The sample here was PBMCs from blood, taken less than 30 months after vaccination. These receptors were obtained from a man in his fifties or sixties who received an inactivated influenza vaccine. Both conserved end residues are trimmed from each CDR3. A D gene is named only where the DNA matches it firmly.

D | V | CDR3
- | TRBV20-1 | SARDQMKNEQF
TRBD2 | TRBV10-3 | AISEPPGLAGKNTGELF
TRBD1 | TRBV6-5 | ASSPNTQGNQPQH
- | TRBV6-7 | ASSRGWLVSEQY
TRBD2 | TRBV5-1 | ASSLAGGSGRDNNEQF
- | TRBV2 | ASSTSGSYNEQF
TRBD1 | TRBV29-1 | SVARGPSTDTQY
- | TRBV5-1 | ASSSDGMNTEAF
- | TRBV2 | ASSEERRETQY
- | TRBV7-2 | ASSYRHSTNQPQH
- | TRBV29-1 | SVVGYSGNTIY
- | TRBV25-1 | ASSKRGTYGYEQY
- | TRBV4-3 | ASSQAHHTDTQY
- | TRBV6-2/TRBV6-3 | ASSLQERGTGELF
TRBD1 | TRBV7-2 | ASSLQWTGNEQF
- | TRBV24-1 | ATSDPSARGIEGGELF
- | TRBV7-8 | ASSHWETQY
- | TRBV20-1 | SARVKGETQY
- | TRBV7-9 | ASSLSGQKETQY
- | TRBV20-1 | SALGGGPLRGETQY
TRBD2 | TRBV11-2 | ASSRTSGTYNEQF
- | TRBV12-3/TRBV12-4 | ASSPSQGAGELF
- | TRBV29-1 | SVEGRSSSYNEQF
TRBD1 | TRBV4-1 | ASSQVGDRGSETQY
TRBD1 | TRBV6-5 | ASSYQTGVTYNSPLH
- | TRBV7-2 | ASSLVGRAENEQY
TRBD1 | TRBV2 | ASNGQAYYEQY
- | TRBV15 | ATSSGQNTGELF
- | TRBV19 | ASSIDPGTVNTEAF
TRBD2 | TRBV4-2 | ASSQEPSSGSYETQY
- | TRBV5-5 | ASSFRQALNTEAF
TRBD2 | TRBV9 | ASSVDPAGVETQY
TRBD2 | TRBV10-2 | ASSGSGVETQY
- | TRBV7-2 | ASSSRLAMYQETQY
- | TRBV7-2 | ASTENPRNTEAF
TRBD1 | TRBV5-1 | ASSDRTGPETQY
- | TRBV12-3/TRBV12-4 | ASSYRITYEQY
- | TRBV28 | ASSLEGWQQF
- | TRBV29-1 | SVVPASYNEQF
- | TRBV18 | ASSPIEMNTEAF